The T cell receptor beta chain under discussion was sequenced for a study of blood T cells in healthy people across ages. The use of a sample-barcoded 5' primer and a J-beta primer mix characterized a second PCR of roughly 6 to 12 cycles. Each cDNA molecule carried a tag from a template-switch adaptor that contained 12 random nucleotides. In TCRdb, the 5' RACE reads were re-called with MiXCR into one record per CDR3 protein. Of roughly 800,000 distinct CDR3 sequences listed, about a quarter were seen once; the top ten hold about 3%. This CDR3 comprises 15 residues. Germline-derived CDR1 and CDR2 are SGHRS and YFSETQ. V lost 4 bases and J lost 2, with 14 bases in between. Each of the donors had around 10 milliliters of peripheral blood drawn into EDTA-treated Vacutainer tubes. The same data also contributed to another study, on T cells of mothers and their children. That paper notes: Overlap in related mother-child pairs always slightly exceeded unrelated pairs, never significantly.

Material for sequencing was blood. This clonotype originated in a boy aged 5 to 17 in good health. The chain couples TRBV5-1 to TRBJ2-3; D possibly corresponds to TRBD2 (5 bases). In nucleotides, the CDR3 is TGCGCCAGCAGCAGATTAGCCGGACTCACAGATACGCAGTATTTT. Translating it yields CASSRLAGLTDTQYF.